Below, 26 T cell receptor beta chains from the same sample are listed, as sequenced in a study of T-cell memory formation after mild COVID-19. TCRdb re-derived calls from the 5' RACE reads in MiXCR, one entry per CDR3 protein. The data hold approximately 290,000 distinct CDR3 sequences, with roughly 21% observed a single time. What was sequenced was PBMCs or a T cell subset sorted from them (not recorded which). Receptors were obtained from a man between 18 and 29 years old who had mild COVID-19 (a few samples of this study predate the infection). Cell type and time point are not known.

The table lists this clonotype with a few counts. The gene calls are TRBV7-9 and TRBJ2-5, with 7 bases lining up with TRBD1. Germline values: CDR1 SEHNR, CDR2 FQNEAQ (reference sequence). The CDR3 contains 15 residues. The V gene end was trimmed by 1 base and the J gene end by 1 base; junction bases not matched to a gene: 3. The CDR3 sequence: CASSLGDRAQETQYF. CDR3 nucleotides: TGTGCCAGCAGCTTAGGAGACAGGGCCCAAGAGACCCAGTACTTC.

This rearrangement joins TRBV7-2 to TRBJ1-2; 10 bases align to TRBD1. J lost 3 bases, V lost 7 bases, and 14 bases had no gene match. This CDR3 is 17 amino acids long. The germline V gene encodes CDR1 SGHTA and CDR2 FQGNSA. CDR3 in amino acids: CASNSPRDRGRYYGYTF. The CDR3 DNA sequence: TGTGCCAGCAACTCCCCCCGGGACAGGGGAAGGTACTATGGCTACACCTTC. Combining the CDR3 with reference TRBV7-2 and TRBJ1-2 gives the whole variable domain GAGVSQSPSNKVTEKGKDVELRCDPISGHTALYWYRQSLGQGLEFLIYFQGNSAPDKSGLPSDRFSAERTGGSVSTLTIQRTQQEDSAVYLCASNSPRDRGRYYGYTFGSGTRLTVV.

This clonotype occurred a few times. The chain couples TRBV28 to TRBJ2-6, with D perhaps TRBD1 (6 bases). The CDR3 totals 17 residues. The V gene lost 6 bases and the J gene lost 2 bases, with 17 bases spanning the gap. CDR1 and CDR2 from the germline V gene are MDHEN and SYDVKM. The CDR3 loop reads CASSTPLGATGANVLTF. In DNA, the CDR3 is TGTGCCAGCAGCACCCCTCTGGGGGCGACTGGGGCCAACGTCCTGACTTTC.

This clonotype was detected a few times. The V call is TRBV4-1, the J call TRBJ2-7; D is perhaps TRBD1 (6 bases). Looked up from germline, CDR1 is MGHRA and CDR2 is YSYEKL. V lost 2 bases, J lost 6 bases, and 8 bases lay in between. This CDR3 region has 12 residues. The CDR3 DNA reads as TGCGCCAGCAGCCAACAGGGGTGCGAGCAGTACGTC. This gives the protein CASSQQGCEQYV.

This clonotype was detected a few times. The chain has TRBV18 and TRBJ2-5; no clear D gene. CDR3 length equals 14 residues. The germline V and J ends were trimmed by 0 bases and 2 bases, with 7 bases remaining between them. CDR1 and CDR2 from the germline V gene are KGHSH and LQKENI. CDR3 sequence reads: CASSPPIRQETQYF. The CDR3 DNA is TGTGCCAGCTCACCACCTATCAGACAAGAGACCCAGTACTTC. The whole variable domain, remainder taken from reference TRBV18 and TRBJ2-5, is NAGVMQNPRHLVRRRGQEARLRCSPMKGHSHVYWYRQLPEEGLKFMVYLQKENIIDESGMPKERFSAEFPKEGPSILRIQQVVRGDSAAYFCASSPPIRQETQYFGPGTRLLVL.

The rearrangement links TRBV5-1 to TRBJ1-1; tentative D call: TRBD1 (6 bases). The CDR3 is made up of 14 amino acids. V lost 1 base to trimming and J lost 5 bases, with 12 bases between them. Germline-derived CDR1 and CDR2 are SGHRS and YFSETQ. CDR3 region: CASSLHRVGTEAFF. Written as DNA, the CDR3 is TGCGCCAGCAGCTTGCACAGGGTAGGGACTGAAGCTTTCTTT.

This clonotype was counted only a few times. This chain links TRBV2 with TRBJ2-3, with a tentative D call TRBD2 (6 bases). CDR1 is SNHLY, CDR2 FYNNEI, per germline. The CDR3 extends over 16 amino acids. With 6 bases removed from V and 1 base from J, the gap between germline ends came to 17 bases. The CDR3 bases are TGTGCCAGCAGGATGTCGGGGGTTATTGGCACAGATACGCAGTATTTT. Translated: CASRMSGVIGTDTQYF.

This clonotype was detected only a few times. The chain employs TRBV2 and TRBJ2-4; D gene unclear. Germline V gene lookup returns CDR1 SNHLY and CDR2 FYNNEI. Trimming shortened V by 6 bases and J by 5 bases, and 14 bases separated the two germline ends. The CDR3 contains 14 residues. CDR3: CASSPSSSENIQYF. CDR3 DNA sequence: TGTGCCAGCAGCCCTTCCAGCTCGGAAAACATTCAGTACTTC.

This clonotype appeared many times. The CDR3 here is CASRPSGANVLTF. In DNA, the CDR3 is TGTGCCAGCAGGCCTTCTGGGGCCAACGTCCTGACTTTC. This sequence joins TRBV7-3 and TRBJ2-6; D gene ambiguous. CDR3 length: 13 residues. The germline V gene encodes CDR1 SGHTA and CDR2 FQGTGA. V was clipped by 6 bases and J by 1 base, with 4 bases between them.

The V and J genes are TRBV10-2 and TRBJ2-5; a possible D gene is TRBD2 (5 bases). The germline V and J ends were trimmed by 2 bases and 5 bases, with 18 bases remaining between them. The CDR3 length is 16 residues. Per germline, CDR1 WSHSY and CDR2 SAAADI. The DNA for the CDR3 is TGCGCCAGCAGTGAGATCTCTTCAGAGGGCAGGGAGACCCAGTACTTC. Its protein is CASSEISSEGRETQYF.

In this sample, this clonotype turned up a few times. The chain recombines TRBV28 with TRBJ1-6; D gene uncertain. CDR1 and CDR2 from the germline V gene are MDHEN and SYDVKM. The V end lost 7 bases, the J end lost 8 bases, and 9 bases lay between the germline ends. The CDR3 is 12 amino acids. The CDR3 nucleotides read TGTGCCAGCAAATTCAATGATTCACCCCTCCACTTT. It encodes CASKFNDSPLHF.

In this sample, this clonotype turned up many times. The chain carries TRBV2 and TRBJ2-1; TRBD2 agrees at 7 bases. The junction had 3 bases not matched to a gene; V was cut back by 4 bases and J by 0 bases. The CDR3 is made up of 15 amino acids. The germline CDR1 and CDR2 sequences are SNHLY and FYNNEI. CDR3 DNA sequence: TGTGCCAGCAGTGGGGGGGGGAGCTCCTACAATGAGCAGTTCTTC. It specifies CASSGGGSSYNEQFF.

The chain links TRBV5-1 to TRBJ2-1; a possible D gene is TRBD2 (6 bases). The CDR3 totals 15 residues. Germline CDR1 SGHRS, CDR2 YFSETQ. Trimming took off 0 bases at V and 0 bases at J, with 7 bases between the two ends. CDR3 region: CASSLGGDSYNEQFF. The CDR3 region has the DNA TGCGCCAGCAGCTTGGGGGGGGACTCCTACAATGAGCAGTTCTTC.

This chain uses TRBV19 with TRBJ1-6, with 9 nucleotides matching TRBD1. CDR1 and CDR2 (germline): LNHDA, SQIVND (reference sequence). Unmatched junction bases numbered 4, after V lost 3 bases and J lost 7 bases. This CDR3 has 15 amino acids. The CDR3 spells CASSITTGGNSPLHF. In DNA, the CDR3 is TGTGCCAGTAGTATTACTACAGGGGGCAATTCACCCCTCCACTTT. Supplemented by reference TRBV19 and TRBJ1-6, the full variable domain reads DGGITQSPKYLFRKEGQNVTLSCEQNLNHDAMYWYRQDPGQGLRLIYYSQIVNDFQKGDIAEGYSVSREKKESFPLTVTSAQKNPTAFYLCASSITTGGNSPLHFGNGTRLTVT.

The chain is built from TRBV5-1 and TRBJ1-3; D may be TRBD1 (5 bases). CDR1 is SGHRS and CDR2 is YFSETQ in the germline V gene. V lost 4 bases and J 0 bases, leaving 11 bases between the germline ends. The CDR3 spans 15 residues. CDR3 sequence (DNA): TGCGCCAGCAGCCCGACAGTTTACTCTGGAAACACCATATATTTT. This gives the protein CASSPTVYSGNTIYF.

The chain employs TRBV7-2 and TRBJ2-7; 7 bases are a match to TRBD1. This CDR3 is 14 amino acids long. Germline V lookup: CDR1 SGHTA, CDR2 FQGNSA. V lost 4 bases, J lost 6 bases, and 9 bases stayed unmatched. The CDR3 is CASSYDRDPSEQYF. DNA for the CDR3: TGTGCCAGCAGCTACGACAGGGACCCCTCCGAGCAGTACTTC.

In this sample, this clonotype turned up a few times. The chain is built from TRBV12-3 or TRBV12-4 and TRBJ2-1; 9 bases align to TRBD1. CDR3 length: 15 residues. Unmatched junction bases numbered 12, after V lost 5 bases and J lost 10 bases. CDR3 in amino acids: CASSPGQGGRGEQFF. CDR3 nucleotides: TGTGCCAGCAGTCCGGGACAGGGAGGGAGAGGGGAGCAGTTCTTC.

This clonotype has only a few counts. The chain combines TRBV19 with TRBJ2-1, with D perhaps TRBD2 (5 bases). The CDR3 has 14 residues. Looked up from germline, CDR1 is LNHDA and CDR2 is SQIVND (reference sequence). V lost 5 bases and J 4 bases, leaving 12 bases between the germline ends. This CDR3 is CASSEGRDYNEQFF. The CDR3 bases are TGTGCCAGTAGTGAGGGAAGAGATTACAATGAGCAGTTCTTC.

The V call is TRBV20-1, the J call TRBJ2-1; 8 bases are shared with TRBD2. Trimming took 7 bases from V and 0 from J; bases not matched to a gene: 8. The CDR3 sequence is 15 residues long. The germline gives CDR1 DFQATT, CDR2 SNEGSKA (reference sequence). The DNA for the CDR3 is TGCAGTGTGGGAGCGGGGGTTAACTCCTACAATGAGCAGTTCTTC. This sequence encodes CSVGAGVNSYNEQFF.

This clonotype has more than one count but fewer than ten. No DNA is shown, since the ends of the CDR3 on it are uncertain; the CDR3 is the one TCRdb lists. V and J are TRBV7-5 and TRBJ2-5; the D call in the table, TRBD2, was not verified against the DNA. TRBV7-5 constitutes a pseudogene. The CDR3 is made up of 19 amino acids, end residues included. CDR3 protein: CISVPEARRTSGGQETQYF.

This clonotype has more than one count but fewer than ten. The CDR3: CASSLRQGLGPDTQYF. The CDR3 nucleotides are TGTGCCAGCAGTTTACGACAGGGCCTGGGCCCAGATACGCAGTATTTT. V is TRBV12-3 or TRBV12-4 and J is TRBJ2-3; TRBD1 matches 7 bases. V shed 2 bases and J 4 bases; nucleotides not matched to a gene: 9. The CDR3 spans 16 residues.

V gene TRBV7-2 combines with J gene TRBJ1-4; D is unresolved. The CDR3 extends over 18 amino acids. From germline, CDR1 is SGHTA and CDR2 FQGNSA. V lost 0 bases and J lost 0, with 14 bases in between. As DNA, the CDR3 is TGTGCCAGCAGCTTAGCCGGCTCTTGGGTTGCAACTAATGAAAAACTGTTTTTT. This gives the protein CASSLAGSWVATNEKLFF.

This clonotype turned up a few times. The rearrangement joins TRBV7-2 to TRBJ2-5; 10 positions match TRBD2. The V gene's germline CDR1 is SGHTA and CDR2 FQGNSA. Trimming cost V 5 bases and J 5 bases; bases outside gene matches: 5. There are 14 residues in the CDR3. The CDR3 DNA reads as TGTGCCAGCAGCGCAGCGGGGGGGAGGGAGACCCAGTACTTC. Translation: CASSAAGGRETQYF. Supplemented by reference TRBV7-2 and TRBJ2-5, the full variable domain reads GAGVSQSPSNKVTEKGKDVELRCDPISGHTALYWYRQSLGQGLEFLIYFQGNSAPDKSGLPSDRFSAERTGGSVSTLTIQRTQQEDSAVYLCASSAAGGRETQYFGPGTRLLVL.

This chain joins TRBV20-1 and TRBJ2-3, with 8 bases lining up with TRBD2. The length of the CDR3 is 14 residues. After removal of 7 bases from V and 4 bases from J, the junction contained 10 bases not matched to a gene. The germline CDR1 and CDR2 sequences are DFQATT and SNEGSKA (reference sequence). CDR3 in DNA: TGCAGTGTTGTCGATAGCGGGGCCGCAGATACGCAGTATTTT. Protein: CSVVDSGAADTQYF.

A note on this clonotype: A much larger clone lies one base from this, so it may be a read error. V is TRBV5-4 and J is TRBJ1-4; D call uncertain. This CDR3 has 12 residues. CDR1 and CDR2 from the germline V gene are SGHNT and YYREEE (reference sequence). V was clipped by 1 base and J by 10 bases, with 8 bases between them. CDR3 amino acids: CASSLRNGKLFF. CDR3 sequence (DNA): TGTGCCAGCAGCTTGCGTAACGGAAAACTGTTTTTT.

J is TRBJ2-1 and V is TRBV7-6; the D is unclear. Trimming removed 6 bases from V and 6 bases from J, with 15 bases in between. CDR3 length equals 14 residues. Germline V gene data show CDR1 as SGHVS and CDR2 as FNYEAQ. CDR3 loop: CASSLEAGINEQFF. CDR3 coding DNA: TGTGCCAGCAGTCTAGAGGCTGGTATCAATGAGCAGTTCTTC.